The T cell receptor beta chain described here comes from a study of identical twins. Study-wide findings and caveats: For cord blood, abundant beta clonotypes had fewer insertions, unlike memory repertoires, which showed none. Invariant MAIT and iNKT cells could partly confound zero-insertion analyses. Out-of-frame TCR alpha sharing in monozygotic twins exceeded recombination model predictions.

TCRdb itself ran the 5' RACE reads through MiXCR, one entry per CDR3 protein. Among about 530,000 distinct CDR3 sequences listed, 20% to 25% were seen once. The V end lost 3 bases, the J end lost 6 bases, and 3 bases lay between the germline ends. The V gene's germline CDR1 is LGHDT and CDR2 YNNKEL (reference sequence). This CDR3 spans 12 amino acids. This clonotype appeared a few times. The antigen is undetermined. These data also formed part of another study, on yellow fever vaccine responses in identical twins.

The material sequenced was CD4+ T cells sorted from blood. The receptor comes from a woman aged 18-29 years in good health. This rearrangement joins TRBV3-1 to TRBJ1-6; no definite D call. The CDR3 region is CASSHGNSPLHF. The DNA for the CDR3 is TGTGCCAGCAGCCACGGTAATTCACCCCTCCACTTT.